This T cell receptor beta chain originates from a study of T cells in Graves' hyperthyroidism and ophthalmopathy. CDR1 SGHAT and CDR2 FQNNGV come from the germline V gene. The CDR3 runs 17 residues. With V trimmed by 2 bases and J by 13 bases, 17 bases remained unmatched. TCR beta CDR3 regions were amplified from RNA transcripts. In the first-round RT-PCR of the TCR CDR3, the HTBI primer set was used. MiXCR, applied by TCRdb to the multiplex PCR reads, yields one record per CDR3 protein. The sample has about 360,000 distinct CDR3 sequences; around a sixth are singletons. This clonotype was observed a handful of times.

This receptor was obtained from a woman under 30 with Graves' hyperthyroidism that later progressed to Graves' ophthalmopathy. The sequencing input was blood. The genes are TRBV11-2 and TRBJ2-5; 12 bases line up with TRBD2. CDR3 in amino acids: CASSLRILAGGPAVVYF. CDR3 in DNA: TGTGCCAGCAGCTTAAGGATTCTAGCGGGAGGGCCGGCTGTAGTGTACTTC.